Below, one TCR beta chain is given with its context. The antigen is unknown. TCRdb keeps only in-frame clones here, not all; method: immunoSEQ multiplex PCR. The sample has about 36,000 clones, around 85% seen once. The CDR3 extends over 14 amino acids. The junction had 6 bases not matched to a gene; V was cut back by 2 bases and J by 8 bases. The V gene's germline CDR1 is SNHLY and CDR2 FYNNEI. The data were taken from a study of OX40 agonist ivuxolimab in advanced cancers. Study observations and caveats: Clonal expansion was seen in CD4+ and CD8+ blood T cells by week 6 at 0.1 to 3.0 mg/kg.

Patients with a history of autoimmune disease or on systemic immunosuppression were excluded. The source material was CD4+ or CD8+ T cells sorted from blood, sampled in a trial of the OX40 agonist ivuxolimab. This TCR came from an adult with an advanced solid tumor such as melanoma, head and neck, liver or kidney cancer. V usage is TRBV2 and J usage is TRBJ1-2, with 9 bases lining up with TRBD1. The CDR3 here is CASSERGTGRGYTF. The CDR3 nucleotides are TGTGCCAGCAGTGAAAGGGGGACAGGGAGGGGCTACACCTTC.